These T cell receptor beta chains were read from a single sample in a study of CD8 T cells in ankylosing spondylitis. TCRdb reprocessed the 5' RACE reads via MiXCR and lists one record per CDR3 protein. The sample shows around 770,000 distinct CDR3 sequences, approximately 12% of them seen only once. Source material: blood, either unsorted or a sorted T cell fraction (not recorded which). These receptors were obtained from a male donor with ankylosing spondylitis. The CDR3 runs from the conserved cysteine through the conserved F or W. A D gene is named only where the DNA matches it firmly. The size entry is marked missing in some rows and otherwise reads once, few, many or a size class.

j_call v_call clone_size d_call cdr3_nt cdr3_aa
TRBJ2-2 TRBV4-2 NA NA TGTGCCAGCAGCCAAGGGGGCTCGATCACCGGGGAGCTGTTTTTT CASSQGGSITGELFF
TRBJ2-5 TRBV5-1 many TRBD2 TGCGCCAGCGAAGCGGGAAGGGGACAAGAGACCCAGTACTTC CASEAGRGQETQYF
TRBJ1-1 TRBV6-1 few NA TGTGCCAGCAGATCGCACGGGGCTGGGACTGAAGCTTTCTTT CASRSHGAGTEAFF
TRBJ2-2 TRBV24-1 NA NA TGTGCCACCAGAGGGGTTGGGGAGCTGTTTTTT CATRGVGELFF
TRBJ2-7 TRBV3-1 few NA TGTGCCAGCAGCCAAGTCCTGTCGAGCGTAAACTCCTACGAGCAGTACTTC CASSQVLSSVNSYEQYF
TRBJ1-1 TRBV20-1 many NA TGCAGTGCCGAAACTGGGCTGGGGCGTGGGGCTTTCTTT CSAETGLGRGAFF
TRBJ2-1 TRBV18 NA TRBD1 TGTGCCAGCTCACCGGAGACAGGGGGCTACAATGAGCAGTTCTTC CASSPETGGYNEQFF
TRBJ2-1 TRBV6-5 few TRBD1 TGTGCCAGCAGTTTCCTCTGGACAGGGAACGAGACCTACAATGAGCAGTTCTTC CASSFLWTGNETYNEQFF
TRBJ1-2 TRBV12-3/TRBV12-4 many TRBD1 TGTGCCAGCAGTTTTCTACAGGGGGATGGCTACACCTTC CASSFLQGDGYTF
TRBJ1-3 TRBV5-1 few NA TGCGCCAGCAGCGCAAGACCTTTGGATGGAAACACCATATATTTT CASSARPLDGNTIYF
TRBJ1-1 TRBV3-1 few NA TGTGCCAGCAGCCAGGGAGAAGACAGTGAAGCTTTCTTT CASSQGEDSEAFF
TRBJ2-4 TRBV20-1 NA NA NA CSVFWQWNIQYF
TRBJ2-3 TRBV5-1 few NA TGCGCCAGCAGCTTGACCTCAACCTCGGAAGATACGCAGTATTTT CASSLTSTSEDTQYF
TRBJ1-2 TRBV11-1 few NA TGTGCCAGCAGCTTTGAAGGCGGCTATGGCTACACCTTC CASSFEGGYGYTF
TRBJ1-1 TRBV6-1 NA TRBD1 TGTGCCAGCACAGGGGGCTCGGGGAGAGACACTGAAGCTTTCTTT CASTGGSGRDTEAFF
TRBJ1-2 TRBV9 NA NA TGTGCCAGCAGCGAGGCCCCCCAGCCCTATGGCTACACCTTC CASSEAPQPYGYTF
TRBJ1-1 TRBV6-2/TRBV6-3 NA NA TGTGCCAGCCGGAGTAAGGGGCTAGTGAACACTGAAGCTTTCTTT CASRSKGLVNTEAFF
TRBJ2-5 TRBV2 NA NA TGTGCCAGCAGTGCCGGGCCTGGGGAAGAGACCCAGTACTTC CASSAGPGEETQYF
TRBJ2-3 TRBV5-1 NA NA TGCGCCAGCAGCCCCTTCACTAGAGATACGCAGTATTTT CASSPFTRDTQYF
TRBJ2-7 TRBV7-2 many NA TGTGCCAGCAGCCCTCGCCGGTCCTACGAGCAGTACTTC CASSPRRSYEQYF
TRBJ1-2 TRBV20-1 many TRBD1 TGCAGTGGGACAGGAGCTAACTATGGCTACACCTTC CSGTGANYGYTF
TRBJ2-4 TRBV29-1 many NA TGCAGCGTTGACGGCAAAGGCTGGGGCAAAAACATTCAGTACTTC CSVDGKGWGKNIQYF
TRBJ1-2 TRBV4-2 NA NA TGTGCCAGCAGCCAAGATCGGGATTTCTATGGCTACACCTTC CASSQDRDFYGYTF
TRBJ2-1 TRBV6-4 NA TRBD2 TGTGCCAGCAGTGTCGGGAGGGAGGCTAGCGGGAGGCGTGAGCAGTTCTTC CASSVGREASGRREQFF
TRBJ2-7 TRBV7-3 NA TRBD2 TGTGCCAGCAGCCCAATGGGGGGGAGCGAGCAGTACTTC CASSPMGGSEQYF
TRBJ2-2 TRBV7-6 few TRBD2 TGTGCCAGCAGTCCGGGACTAGCGGGAGGATATGGCGGGGAGCTGTTTTTT CASSPGLAGGYGGELFF
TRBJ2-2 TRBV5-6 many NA TGTGCCAGCAGCTTGTTAGGCGGGGAGCTGTTTTTT CASSLLGGELFF
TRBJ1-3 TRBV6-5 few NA TGTGCCAGCAGTTACTCGTCTCTGTCTGGAAACACCATATATTTT CASSYSSLSGNTIYF